Listed below are T cell receptor beta chains from one sample, sequenced in a study of blood T cell repertoires in COVID-19. Only in-frame clones appear in the TCRdb table, and some are missing; sequencing was by immunoSEQ multiplex PCR. This table holds around 130,000 clones, about 86% found once. Sequencing used peripheral blood. The receptors were sampled from a woman between 50 and 59 years old with acute or convalescent COVID-19. CDR3s include the opening cysteine and the closing phenylalanine or tryptophan. Each record gives: D gene, clone size, J gene, V gene, CDR3 protein, CDR3 DNA. The D gene is left open where the match is weak. Clone size is given for some rows only: seen once, a few or many times, or a class if the clone is expanded.

d_call: .; clone_size: .; j_call: TRBJ1-2; v_call: TRBV5-1; cdr3_aa: CASGDTHYGYTF; cdr3_nt: TGCGCCAGCGGGGACACCCACTATGGCTACACCTTC
d_call: TRBD2; clone_size: .; j_call: TRBJ2-2; v_call: TRBV9; cdr3_aa: CASSVPGGAVNTGELFF; cdr3_nt: TGTGCCAGCAGCGTCCCCGGGGGGGCCGTGAACACCGGGGAGCTGTTTTTT
d_call: TRBD1; clone_size: .; j_call: TRBJ2-5; v_call: TRBV5-1; cdr3_aa: CASSPQRGREETQYF; cdr3_nt: TGCGCCAGCAGCCCCCAGAGGGGGCGCGAAGAGACCCAGTACTTC
d_call: TRBD2; clone_size: .; j_call: TRBJ2-1; v_call: TRBV19; cdr3_aa: CASSIVRGGVLFYNEQFF; cdr3_nt: TGTGCCAGTAGTATAGTGCGCGGGGGGGTCCTTTTCTACAATGAGCAGTTCTTC
d_call: .; clone_size: .; j_call: TRBJ1-2; v_call: TRBV19; cdr3_aa: CASSALTEKIGGYTF; cdr3_nt: TGTGCCAGTAGTGCCTTGACAGAGAAAATCGGCGGCTACACCTTC
d_call: .; clone_size: .; j_call: TRBJ1-3; v_call: TRBV30; cdr3_aa: CAWRAQEGKGTIYF; cdr3_nt: TGTGCCTGGAGGGCCCAAGAGGGAAAAGGCACCATATATTTT
d_call: .; clone_size: .; j_call: TRBJ1-4; v_call: TRBV19; cdr3_aa: CASRRETNEKLFF; cdr3_nt: TGTGCCAGTAGAAGAGAGACTAATGAAAAACTGTTTTTT
d_call: .; clone_size: .; j_call: TRBJ1-6; v_call: TRBV10-3; cdr3_aa: CAISEPDGNSPLHF; cdr3_nt: TGTGCCATCAGTGAACCAGACGGGAATTCACCCCTCCACTTT
d_call: TRBD1; clone_size: .; j_call: TRBJ1-5; v_call: TRBV19; cdr3_aa: CASSKNTGEESNQPQHF; cdr3_nt: TGTGCCAGTAGTAAAAATACAGGGGAGGAAAGCAATCAGCCCCAGCATTTT
d_call: TRBD1; clone_size: .; j_call: TRBJ2-1; v_call: TRBV7-6; cdr3_aa: CASSYNPDRGDNEQFF; cdr3_nt: TGTGCCAGCAGCTACAACCCCGACAGGGGGGACAATGAGCAGTTCTTC
d_call: TRBD2; clone_size: .; j_call: TRBJ2-3; v_call: TRBV9; cdr3_aa: CASSEAGGLTSTDTQYF; cdr3_nt: TGTGCCAGCAGCGAAGCGGGGGGGCTTACTAGCACAGATACGCAGTATTTT
d_call: TRBD1; clone_size: .; j_call: TRBJ1-2; v_call: TRBV6-5; cdr3_aa: CASTPMQGAGGYTF; cdr3_nt: TGTGCCAGCACCCCAATGCAGGGGGCCGGTGGCTACACCTTC
d_call: TRBD1; clone_size: .; j_call: TRBJ2-3; v_call: TRBV6-4; cdr3_aa: CASSETGRLGTDTQYF; cdr3_nt: TGTGCCAGCAGTGAGACAGGGCGGTTGGGCACAGATACGCAGTATTTT
d_call: .; clone_size: .; j_call: TRBJ1-6; v_call: TRBV9; cdr3_aa: CASSVTPGRDSPLHF; cdr3_nt: TGTGCCAGCAGCGTCACCCCGGGAAGGGATTCACCCCTCCACTTT
d_call: TRBD2; clone_size: once; j_call: TRBJ2-1; v_call: TRBV5-4; cdr3_aa: CASSSGLADYYNEQFF; cdr3_nt: TGTGCCAGCAGCTCCGGACTAGCGGATTACTACAATGAGCAGTTCTTC
d_call: .; clone_size: .; j_call: TRBJ2-7; v_call: TRBV2; cdr3_aa: CASLDLGSHEQYF; cdr3_nt: TGTGCCAGCCTGGACCTTGGGAGCCACGAGCAGTACTTC
d_call: TRBD1; clone_size: .; j_call: TRBJ2-7; v_call: TRBV3-1/TRBV3-2; cdr3_aa: CASSPGQDSYEQYF; cdr3_nt: TGTGCCAGCAGCCCTGGACAGGACTCCTACGAGCAGTACTTC
d_call: .; clone_size: .; j_call: TRBJ1-2; v_call: TRBV5-8; cdr3_aa: CASSLREANYGYTF; cdr3_nt: TGTGCCAGCAGCTTGCGGGAAGCTAACTATGGCTACACCTTC
d_call: TRBD1; clone_size: .; j_call: TRBJ1-6; v_call: TRBV5-1; cdr3_aa: CASSLGPPGQRGSPLHF; cdr3_nt: TGCGCCAGCAGCTTGGGACCCCCGGGACAGCGTGGCTCACCCCTCCACTTT
d_call: .; clone_size: .; j_call: TRBJ1-5; v_call: TRBV10-3; cdr3_aa: CAISDPGGQGNQPQHF; cdr3_nt: TGTGCCATCAGTGACCCCGGAGGGCAGGGCAATCAGCCCCAGCATTTT
d_call: TRBD1; clone_size: once; j_call: TRBJ2-3; v_call: TRBV5-1; cdr3_aa: CASSWDRKDTQYF; cdr3_nt: TGCGCCAGCAGCTGGGACAGGAAAGATACGCAGTATTTT
d_call: TRBD1; clone_size: few; j_call: TRBJ1-5; v_call: TRBV6-5; cdr3_aa: CASSPDRGLHQPQHF; cdr3_nt: TGTGCCAGCAGCCCAGACAGGGGTTTGCATCAGCCCCAGCATTTT
d_call: .; clone_size: .; j_call: TRBJ1-6; v_call: TRBV30; cdr3_aa: CAWRARRQYNSPLHF; cdr3_nt: TGTGCCTGGAGGGCGCGGAGACAGTATAATTCACCCCTCCACTTT
d_call: .; clone_size: .; j_call: TRBJ1-1; v_call: TRBV19; cdr3_aa: CASSPTWDRGSAFF; cdr3_nt: TGTGCCAGTAGTCCAACCTGGGACCGGGGGTCGGCTTTCTTT
d_call: .; clone_size: .; j_call: TRBJ2-7; v_call: TRBV6-5; cdr3_aa: CASSRQDRASYEQYF; cdr3_nt: TGTGCCAGCAGCCGACAGGACAGAGCTTCCTACGAGCAGTACTTC
d_call: .; clone_size: .; j_call: TRBJ2-1; v_call: TRBV11-2; cdr3_aa: CASSPGSGYNEQFF; cdr3_nt: TGTGCCAGCAGCCCCGGTTCAGGCTACAATGAGCAGTTCTTC
d_call: .; clone_size: .; j_call: TRBJ1-1; v_call: TRBV10-1; cdr3_aa: CAIKSRGKSTEAFF; cdr3_nt: TGCGCCATAAAGAGCAGGGGAAAATCCACTGAAGCTTTCTTT
d_call: .; clone_size: .; j_call: TRBJ1-1; v_call: TRBV29-1; cdr3_aa: CSVGRGRLGYLNTEAFF; cdr3_nt: TGCAGCGTTGGCAGGGGTCGATTGGGTTACTTGAACACTGAAGCTTTCTTT
d_call: TRBD2; clone_size: few; j_call: TRBJ2-7; v_call: TRBV3-1/TRBV3-2; cdr3_aa: CASSQGATSGSYEQYF; cdr3_nt: TGTGCCAGCAGCCAAGGGGCCACTAGCGGATCCTACGAGCAGTACTTC
d_call: .; clone_size: few; j_call: TRBJ1-5; v_call: TRBV2; cdr3_aa: CASSDQGSNQPQHF; cdr3_nt: TGTGCCAGCAGTGATCAGGGAAGCAATCAGCCCCAGCATTTT
d_call: TRBD1; clone_size: .; j_call: TRBJ1-3; v_call: TRBV18; cdr3_aa: CASAGQGQGAGNTIYF; cdr3_nt: TGTGCCAGCGCCGGACAGGGCCAGGGAGCTGGAAACACCATATATTTT
d_call: .; clone_size: .; j_call: TRBJ2-3; v_call: TRBV5-6; cdr3_aa: CASSLTSSSVTADTQYF; cdr3_nt: TGTGCCAGCAGCTTAACAAGTTCTAGCGTCACCGCAGATACGCAGTATTTT
d_call: .; clone_size: .; j_call: TRBJ1-1; v_call: TRBV29-1; cdr3_aa: CSVDQTGLDTEAFF; cdr3_nt: TGCAGCGTTGACCAAACAGGGTTGGATACTGAAGCTTTCTTT
d_call: TRBD1; clone_size: .; j_call: TRBJ2-1; v_call: TRBV6-5; cdr3_aa: CANRENTGGNNEQFF; cdr3_nt: TGTGCCAACCGGGAAAATACAGGGGGGAACAATGAGCAGTTCTTC
d_call: TRBD1; clone_size: .; j_call: TRBJ1-2; v_call: TRBV6-5; cdr3_aa: CASRQTGGYGYTF; cdr3_nt: TGTGCCAGCAGGCAAACAGGGGGGTATGGCTACACCTTC
d_call: .; clone_size: .; j_call: TRBJ1-1; v_call: TRBV5-1; cdr3_aa: CASSLGGQALNTEAFF; cdr3_nt: TGCGCCAGCAGCTTAGGAGGTCAGGCTTTAAACACTGAAGCTTTCTTT
d_call: .; clone_size: once; j_call: TRBJ1-4; v_call: TRBV20-1; cdr3_aa: CSAEQGEKLFF; cdr3_nt: TGCAGTGCTGAACAGGGTGAAAAACTGTTTTTT
d_call: TRBD1; clone_size: .; j_call: TRBJ2-7; v_call: TRBV27; cdr3_aa: CASSGTGSEQYF; cdr3_nt: TGTGCCAGCAGCGGGACAGGGAGCGAGCAGTACTTC
d_call: TRBD1; clone_size: .; j_call: TRBJ1-3; v_call: TRBV30; cdr3_aa: CAWSSGGQISGNTIYF; cdr3_nt: TGTGCCTGGAGCTCTGGGGGACAGATCTCTGGAAACACCATATATTTT
d_call: TRBD1; clone_size: .; j_call: TRBJ1-3; v_call: TRBV5-1; cdr3_aa: CASSKGQGARTGNTIYF; cdr3_nt: TGCGCCAGCAGCAAGGGACAGGGGGCGCGGACTGGAAACACCATATATTTT
d_call: TRBD1; clone_size: once; j_call: TRBJ2-7; v_call: TRBV5-6; cdr3_aa: CASSWDRENEQYF; cdr3_nt: TGTGCCAGCAGCTGGGACAGGGAAAACGAGCAGTACTTC
d_call: TRBD2; clone_size: .; j_call: TRBJ2-7; v_call: TRBV3-1/TRBV3-2; cdr3_aa: CASSPGTSVSYEQYF; cdr3_nt: TGTGCCAGCAGCCCTGGGACTAGCGTTTCCTACGAGCAGTACTTC
d_call: .; clone_size: .; j_call: TRBJ2-6; v_call: TRBV27; cdr3_aa: CASSFENSGANVLTF; cdr3_nt: TGTGCCAGCAGTTTCGAGAACTCTGGGGCCAACGTCCTGACTTTC
d_call: TRBD1; clone_size: .; j_call: TRBJ2-6; v_call: TRBV23-1; cdr3_aa: CASSASPGTGQSGANVLTF; cdr3_nt: TGCGCCAGCAGTGCATCCCCCGGGACAGGGCAGTCCGGGGCCAACGTCCTGACTTTC
d_call: .; clone_size: .; j_call: TRBJ2-3; v_call: TRBV19; cdr3_aa: CASSMGLFTDTQYF; cdr3_nt: TGTGCCAGTAGTATGGGGCTATTCACAGATACGCAGTATTTT